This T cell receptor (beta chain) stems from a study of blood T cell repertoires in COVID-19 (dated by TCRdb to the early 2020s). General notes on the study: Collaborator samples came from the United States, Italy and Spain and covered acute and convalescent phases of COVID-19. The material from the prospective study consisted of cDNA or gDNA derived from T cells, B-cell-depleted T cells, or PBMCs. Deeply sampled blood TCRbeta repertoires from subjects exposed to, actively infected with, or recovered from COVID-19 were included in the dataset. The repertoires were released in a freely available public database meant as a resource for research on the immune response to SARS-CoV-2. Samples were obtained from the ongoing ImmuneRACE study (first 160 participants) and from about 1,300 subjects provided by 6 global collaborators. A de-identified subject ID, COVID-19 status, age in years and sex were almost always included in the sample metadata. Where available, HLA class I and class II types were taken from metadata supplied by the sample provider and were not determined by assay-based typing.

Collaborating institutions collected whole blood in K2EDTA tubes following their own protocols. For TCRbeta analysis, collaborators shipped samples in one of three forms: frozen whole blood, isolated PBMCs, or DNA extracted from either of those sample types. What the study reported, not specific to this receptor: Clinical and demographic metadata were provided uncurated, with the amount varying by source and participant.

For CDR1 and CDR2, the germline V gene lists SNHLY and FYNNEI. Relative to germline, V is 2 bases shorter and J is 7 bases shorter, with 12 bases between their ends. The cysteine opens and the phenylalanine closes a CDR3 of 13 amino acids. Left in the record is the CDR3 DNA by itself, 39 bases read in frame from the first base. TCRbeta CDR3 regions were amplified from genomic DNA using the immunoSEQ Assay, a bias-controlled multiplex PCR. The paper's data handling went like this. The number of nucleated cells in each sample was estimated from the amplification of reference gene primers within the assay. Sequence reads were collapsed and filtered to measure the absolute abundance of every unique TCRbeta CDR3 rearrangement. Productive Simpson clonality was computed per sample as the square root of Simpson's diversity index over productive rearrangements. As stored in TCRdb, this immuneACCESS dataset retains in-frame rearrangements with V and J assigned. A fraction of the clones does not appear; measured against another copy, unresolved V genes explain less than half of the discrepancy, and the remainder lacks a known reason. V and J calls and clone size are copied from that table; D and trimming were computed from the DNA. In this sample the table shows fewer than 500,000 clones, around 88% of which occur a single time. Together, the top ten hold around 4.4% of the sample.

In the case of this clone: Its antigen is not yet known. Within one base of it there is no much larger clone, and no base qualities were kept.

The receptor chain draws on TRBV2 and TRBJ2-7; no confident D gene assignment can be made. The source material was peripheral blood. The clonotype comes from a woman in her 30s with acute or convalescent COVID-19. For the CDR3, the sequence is CASSESLPREQYF. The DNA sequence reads TGTGCCAGCAGTGAATCCCTCCCGCGTGAGCAGTACTTC.